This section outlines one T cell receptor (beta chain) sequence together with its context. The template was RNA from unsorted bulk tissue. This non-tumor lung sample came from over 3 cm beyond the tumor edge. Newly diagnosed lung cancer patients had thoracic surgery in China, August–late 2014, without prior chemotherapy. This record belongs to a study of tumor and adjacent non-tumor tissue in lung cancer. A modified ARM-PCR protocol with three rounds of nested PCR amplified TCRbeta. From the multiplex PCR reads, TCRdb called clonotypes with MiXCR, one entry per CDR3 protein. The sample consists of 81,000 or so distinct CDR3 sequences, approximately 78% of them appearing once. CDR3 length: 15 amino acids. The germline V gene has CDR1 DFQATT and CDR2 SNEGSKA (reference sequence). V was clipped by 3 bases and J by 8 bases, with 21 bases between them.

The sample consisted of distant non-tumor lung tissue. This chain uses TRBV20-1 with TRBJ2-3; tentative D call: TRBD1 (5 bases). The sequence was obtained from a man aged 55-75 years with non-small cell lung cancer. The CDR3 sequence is CSASAEKRGPVTQYF. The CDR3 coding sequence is TGCAGTGCTAGTGCGGAGAAAAGGGGTCCAGTTACGCAGTATTTT.